This is a list of T cell receptor beta chains from one sample in a study of cytomegalovirus exposure and HLA in healthy donors. Profiled with immunoSEQ multiplex PCR; TCRdb holds only in-frame clones, not every one. This sample has some 150,000 clones, with 85% to 95% found just once. The sample comprised PBMCs. These receptors all come from a man younger than 35 in good health and CMV-seropositive. CDR3s include the opening cysteine and the closing phenylalanine or tryptophan. Fields, in order: V gene, CDR3 length, D gene, J gene, clone size, CDR3 protein, CDR3 DNA. A D gene is named only where the DNA matches it firmly. Size values are once, few and many counts, or a class for expanded clones, and some rows have none.

V: TRBV5-6; length: 14; D: -; J: TRBJ2-5; size: -; CDR3: CASSPAGSPETQYF; DNA: TGTGCCAGCAGCCCGGCGGGGAGTCCGGAGACCCAGTACTTC
V: TRBV18; length: 14; D: -; J: TRBJ1-4; size: -; CDR3: CASSPSRTGEKLFF; DNA: TGTGCCAGCTCACCATCCCGAACGGGGGAAAAACTGTTTTTT
V: TRBV27; length: 16; D: TRBD2; J: TRBJ2-7; size: -; CDR3: CASSPLAGVGIYEQYF; DNA: TGTGCCAGCAGTCCATTAGCGGGAGTAGGAATCTACGAGCAGTACTTC
V: TRBV7-6; length: 14; D: TRBD1; J: TRBJ2-1; size: -; CDR3: CASSLGGQGLEQFF; DNA: TGTGCCAGCAGCTTAGGGGGACAGGGGTTAGAGCAGTTCTTC
V: TRBV5-1; length: 11; D: -; J: TRBJ1-1; size: -; CDR3: CASTSDTEAFF; DNA: TGCGCCAGCACCTCGGACACTGAAGCTTTCTTT
V: TRBV15; length: 18; D: -; J: TRBJ2-4; size: -; CDR3: CATSPFGAGRAAKNIQYF; DNA: TGTGCCACCAGCCCCTTCGGCGCGGGAAGGGCAGCCAAAAACATTCAGTACTTC
V: TRBV4-1; length: 17; D: TRBD2; J: TRBJ2-1; size: -; CDR3: CASSQGGASGRGNEQFF; DNA: TGCGCCAGCAGCCAAGGTGGGGCTAGCGGGAGAGGTAATGAGCAGTTCTTC
V: TRBV4-1; length: 15; D: -; J: TRBJ1-3; size: -; CDR3: CASSQDQRSGNTIYF; DNA: TGCGCCAGCAGCCAAGATCAGCGCTCTGGAAACACCATATATTTT
V: TRBV2; length: 13; D: TRBD1; J: TRBJ1-4; size: -; CDR3: CASSQGGNEKLFF; DNA: TGTGCCAGCAGTCAGGGGGGTAATGAAAAACTGTTTTTT
V: TRBV28; length: 14; D: -; J: TRBJ1-2; size: once; CDR3: CASSLGQGYYGYTF; DNA: TGTGCCAGCAGTTTAGGTCAGGGATACTATGGCTACACCTTC
V: TRBV13; length: 13; D: -; J: TRBJ1-2; size: -; CDR3: CASSQGANYGYTF; DNA: TGTGCCAGCAGTCAAGGGGCGAACTATGGCTACACCTTC
V: TRBV29-1; length: 15; D: TRBD1; J: TRBJ1-2; size: -; CDR3: CSVEAGDRGPGGYTF; DNA: TGCAGCGTTGAAGCCGGGGACAGGGGGCCAGGTGGCTACACCTTC
V: TRBV28; length: 16; D: -; J: TRBJ2-1; size: -; CDR3: CASSSFFRVPSDEQFF; DNA: TGTGCCAGCAGTTCGTTTTTCCGGGTCCCTTCGGATGAGCAGTTCTTC
V: TRBV11-2; length: 15; D: -; J: TRBJ1-3; size: once; CDR3: CASSLLGLSGNTIYF; DNA: TGTGCCAGCAGCCTCCTAGGCCTCTCTGGAAACACCATATATTTT
V: TRBV18; length: 19; D: -; J: TRBJ1-4; size: -; CDR3: CASSPEETGFGITNEKLFF; DNA: TGTGCCAGCTCACCCGAAGAGACAGGATTCGGAATAACTAATGAAAAACTGTTTTTT
V: TRBV30; length: 16; D: TRBD2; J: TRBJ2-1; size: once; CDR3: CAWSVLAGGSYNEQFF; DNA: TGTGCCTGGAGTGTACTGGCGGGAGGGTCCTACAATGAGCAGTTCTTC
V: TRBV27; length: 16; D: TRBD1; J: TRBJ1-5; size: -; CDR3: CASSALGTGGGQPQHF; DNA: TGTGCCAGCAGCGCCCTTGGGACAGGGGGCGGTCAGCCCCAGCATTTT
V: TRBV30; length: 13; D: -; J: TRBJ2-1; size: -; CDR3: CAWGETGVNEQFF; DNA: TGTGCCTGGGGGGAGACAGGAGTTAATGAGCAGTTCTTC
V: TRBV7-9; length: 13; D: -; J: TRBJ2-7; size: -; CDR3: CASSLGRLYEQYF; DNA: TGTGCCAGCAGCTTAGGGAGGCTCTACGAGCAGTACTTC
V: TRBV28; length: 17; D: TRBD1; J: TRBJ1-3; size: -; CDR3: CASSLGTGFISGNTIYF; DNA: TGTGCCAGCAGTTTAGGGACAGGGTTTATCTCTGGAAACACCATATATTTT
V: TRBV27; length: 15; D: TRBD1; J: TRBJ2-7; size: -; CDR3: CASSLSGTAFYEQYF; DNA: TGTGCCAGCAGTTTATCCGGGACAGCCTTCTACGAGCAGTACTTC
V: TRBV27; length: 16; D: TRBD2; J: TRBJ2-5; size: -; CDR3: CASRLTRLAGVETQYF; DNA: TGTGCCAGCAGACTCACCCGACTAGCGGGAGTAGAGACCCAGTACTTC
V: TRBV5-4; length: 16; D: TRBD2; J: TRBJ2-7; size: -; CDR3: CASSGKVTSGSYEQYF; DNA: TGTGCCAGCAGCGGAAAGGTGACTAGCGGGAGCTACGAGCAGTACTTC
V: TRBV7-3; length: 13; D: -; J: TRBJ1-4; size: -; CDR3: CASGRSAGEKLFF; DNA: TGTGCCAGCGGGAGATCCGCGGGGGAAAAACTGTTTTTT
V: TRBV5-1; length: 18; D: TRBD2; J: TRBJ2-3; size: -; CDR3: CASSLQYRRESSTDTQYF; DNA: TGCGCCAGCAGCTTGCAGTATAGGCGGGAGTCTAGCACAGATACGCAGTATTTT
V: TRBV19; length: 12; D: -; J: TRBJ1-1; size: -; CDR3: CASSMSDREAFF; DNA: TGTGCCAGTAGTATGAGCGATCGTGAAGCTTTCTTT
V: TRBV29-1; length: 12; D: -; J: TRBJ1-4; size: -; CDR3: CSVGQFNEKLFF; DNA: TGCAGCGTAGGACAGTTTAATGAAAAACTGTTTTTT
V: TRBV6-5; length: 12; D: -; J: TRBJ1-6; size: -; CDR3: CASRKGNSPLHF; DNA: TGTGCCAGCAGGAAGGGGAATTCACCCCTCCACTTT
V: TRBV28; length: 15; D: -; J: TRBJ2-6; size: -; CDR3: CASSKIHSGANVLTF; DNA: TGTGCCAGCAGTAAAATCCACTCTGGGGCCAACGTCCTGACTTTC
V: TRBV6-1; length: 13; D: TRBD1; J: TRBJ1-2; size: -; CDR3: CASSLTGGFGYTF; DNA: TGTGCCAGCAGTCTGACAGGGGGTTTTGGCTACACCTTC
V: TRBV5-1; length: 17; D: TRBD2; J: TRBJ2-2; size: -; CDR3: CASSLEPSSGSSGELFF; DNA: TGCGCCAGCAGCTTGGAGCCTTCTAGCGGGAGTAGCGGGGAGCTGTTTTTT
V: TRBV13; length: 14; D: TRBD1; J: TRBJ2-7; size: -; CDR3: CASSPRGQGAEQYF; DNA: TGTGCCAGCAGCCCCAGGGGGCAAGGAGCCGAGCAGTACTTC
V: TRBV19; length: 13; D: -; J: TRBJ1-5; size: -; CDR3: CASSTGFGQPQHF; DNA: TGTGCCAGTAGTACAGGGTTCGGGCAGCCCCAGCATTTT
V: TRBV28; length: 15; D: -; J: TRBJ2-7; size: -; CDR3: CASSLVGVLGYEQYF; DNA: TGTGCCAGCAGCCTAGTCGGGGTCTTGGGCTACGAGCAGTACTTC
V: TRBV5-4; length: 15; D: TRBD2; J: TRBJ2-3; size: -; CDR3: CASSTSGLSTDTQYF; DNA: TGTGCCAGCAGCACTAGCGGCCTTAGCACAGATACGCAGTATTTT
V: TRBV27; length: 17; D: TRBD2; J: TRBJ2-7; size: -; CDR3: CASSLSVASGSRNEQYF; DNA: TGTGCCAGCAGTCTTTCAGTGGCTAGCGGGAGTCGGAACGAGCAGTACTTC
V: TRBV5-1; length: 14; D: -; J: TRBJ2-1; size: -; CDR3: CASSPGVNVDEQFF; DNA: TGCGCCAGCAGCCCGGGGGTCAACGTGGATGAGCAGTTCTTC